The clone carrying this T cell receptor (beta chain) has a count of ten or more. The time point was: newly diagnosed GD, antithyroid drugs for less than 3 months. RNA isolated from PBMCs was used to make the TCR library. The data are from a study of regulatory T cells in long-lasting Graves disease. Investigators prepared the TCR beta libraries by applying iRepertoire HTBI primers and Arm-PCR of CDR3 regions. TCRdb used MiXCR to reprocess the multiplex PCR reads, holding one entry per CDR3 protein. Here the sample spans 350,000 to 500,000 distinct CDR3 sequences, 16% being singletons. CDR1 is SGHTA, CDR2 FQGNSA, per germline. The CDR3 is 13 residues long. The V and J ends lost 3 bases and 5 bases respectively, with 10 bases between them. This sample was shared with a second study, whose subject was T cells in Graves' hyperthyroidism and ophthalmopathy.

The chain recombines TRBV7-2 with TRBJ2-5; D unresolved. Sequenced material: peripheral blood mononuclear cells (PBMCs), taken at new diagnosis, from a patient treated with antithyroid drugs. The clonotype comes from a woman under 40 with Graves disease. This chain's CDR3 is CASSLLKPETQYF. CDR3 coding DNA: TGTGCCAGCAGCTTGCTAAAACCGGAGACCCAGTACTTC.